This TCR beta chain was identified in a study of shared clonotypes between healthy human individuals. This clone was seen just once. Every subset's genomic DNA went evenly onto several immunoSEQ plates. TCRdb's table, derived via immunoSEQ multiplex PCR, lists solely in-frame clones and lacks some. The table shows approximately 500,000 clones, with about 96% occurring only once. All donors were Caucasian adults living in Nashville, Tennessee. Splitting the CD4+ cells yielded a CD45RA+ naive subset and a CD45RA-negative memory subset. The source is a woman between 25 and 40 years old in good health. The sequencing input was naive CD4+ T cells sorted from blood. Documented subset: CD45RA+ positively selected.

CDR3 loop: CASSRDSSNQPQHF. Written as DNA, the CDR3 is TGTGCCAGCAGTAGAGACAGTAGCAATCAGCCCCAGCATTTT. The chain carries TRBV6-1 and TRBJ1-5, with TRBD1 as a possible D gene (5 bases). V shed 5 bases and J shed 0 bases, with 8 bases lying between them. The CDR3 runs to 14 residues. Germline V gene data show CDR1 as MNHNS and CDR2 as SASEGT.